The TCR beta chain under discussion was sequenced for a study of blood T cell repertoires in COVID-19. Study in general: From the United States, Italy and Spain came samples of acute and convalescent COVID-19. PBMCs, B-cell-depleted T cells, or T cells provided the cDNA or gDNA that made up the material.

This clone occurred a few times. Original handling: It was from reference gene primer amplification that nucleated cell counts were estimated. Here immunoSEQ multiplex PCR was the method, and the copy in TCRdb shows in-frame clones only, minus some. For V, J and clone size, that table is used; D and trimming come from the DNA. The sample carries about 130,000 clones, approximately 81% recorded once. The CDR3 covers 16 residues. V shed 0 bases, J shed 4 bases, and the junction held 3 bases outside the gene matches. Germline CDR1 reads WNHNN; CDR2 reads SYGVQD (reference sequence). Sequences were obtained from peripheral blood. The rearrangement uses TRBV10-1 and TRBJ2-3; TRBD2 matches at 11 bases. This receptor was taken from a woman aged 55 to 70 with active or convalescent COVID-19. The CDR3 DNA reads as TGCGCCAGCAGTGAGTCTAGCGGGGGGGCTGCAGATACGCAGTATTTT. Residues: CASSESSGGAADTQYF.